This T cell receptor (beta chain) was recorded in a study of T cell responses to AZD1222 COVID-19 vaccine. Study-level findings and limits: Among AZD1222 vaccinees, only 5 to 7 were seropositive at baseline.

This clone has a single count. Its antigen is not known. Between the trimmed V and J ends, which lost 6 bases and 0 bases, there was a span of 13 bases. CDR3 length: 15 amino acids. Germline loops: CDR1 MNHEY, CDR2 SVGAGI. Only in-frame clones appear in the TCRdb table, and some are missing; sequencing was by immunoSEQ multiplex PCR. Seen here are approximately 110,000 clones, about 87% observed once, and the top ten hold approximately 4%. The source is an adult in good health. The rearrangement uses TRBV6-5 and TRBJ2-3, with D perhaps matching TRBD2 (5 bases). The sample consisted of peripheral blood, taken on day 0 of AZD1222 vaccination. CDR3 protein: CASSDTGISTDTQYF. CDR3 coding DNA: TGTGCCAGCAGCGATACGGGGATAAGCACAGATACGCAGTATTTT.